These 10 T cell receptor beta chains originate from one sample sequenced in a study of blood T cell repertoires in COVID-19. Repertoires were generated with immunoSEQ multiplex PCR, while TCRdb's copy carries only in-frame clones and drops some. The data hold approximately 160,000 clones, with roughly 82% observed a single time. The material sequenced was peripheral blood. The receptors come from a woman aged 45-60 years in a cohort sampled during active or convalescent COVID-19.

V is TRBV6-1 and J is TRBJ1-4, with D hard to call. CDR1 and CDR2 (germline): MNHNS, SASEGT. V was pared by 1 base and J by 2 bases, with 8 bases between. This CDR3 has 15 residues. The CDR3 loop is CASSEGQSTNEKLFF. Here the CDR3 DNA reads TGTGCCAGCAGTGAAGGGCAGTCTACTAATGAAAAACTGTTTTTT.

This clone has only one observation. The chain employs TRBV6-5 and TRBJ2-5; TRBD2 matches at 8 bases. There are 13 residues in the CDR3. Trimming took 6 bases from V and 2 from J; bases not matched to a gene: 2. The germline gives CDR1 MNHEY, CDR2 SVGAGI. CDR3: CASRASGQETQYF. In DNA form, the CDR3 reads TGTGCCAGCAGGGCTAGCGGGCAAGAGACCCAGTACTTC.

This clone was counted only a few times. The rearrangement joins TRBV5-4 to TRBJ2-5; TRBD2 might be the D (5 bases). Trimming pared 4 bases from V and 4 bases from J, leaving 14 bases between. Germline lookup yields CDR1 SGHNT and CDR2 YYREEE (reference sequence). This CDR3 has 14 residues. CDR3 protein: CASSRGGSGETQYF. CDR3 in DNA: TGTGCCAGCAGCCGGGGTGGGTCGGGAGAGACCCAGTACTTC.

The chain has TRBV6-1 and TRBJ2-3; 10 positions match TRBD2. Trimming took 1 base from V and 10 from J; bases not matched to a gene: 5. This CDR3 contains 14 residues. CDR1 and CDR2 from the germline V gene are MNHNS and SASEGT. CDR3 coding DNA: TGTGCCAGCAGTGAAGGTACTAGCGGGGTATCGCAGTATTTT. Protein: CASSEGTSGVSQYF.

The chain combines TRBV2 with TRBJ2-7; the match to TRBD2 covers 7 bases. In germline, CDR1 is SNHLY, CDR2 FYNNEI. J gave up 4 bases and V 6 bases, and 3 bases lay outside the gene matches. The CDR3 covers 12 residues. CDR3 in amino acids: CASSLAEYEQYF. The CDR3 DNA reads TGTGCCAGCAGCCTAGCGGAATACGAGCAGTACTTC.

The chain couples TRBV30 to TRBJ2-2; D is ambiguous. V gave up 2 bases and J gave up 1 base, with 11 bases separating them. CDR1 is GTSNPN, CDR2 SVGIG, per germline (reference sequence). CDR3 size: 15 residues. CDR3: CAWSRPDLNTGELFF. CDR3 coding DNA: TGTGCCTGGAGTAGGCCAGACTTGAACACCGGGGAGCTGTTTTTT.

CDR3 DNA sequence: TGTGCCAGCAGCCCTAGCGGGACAGGGGGCCGCGAGCAGTACTTC. Its protein product is CASSPSGTGGREQYF. The chain is built from TRBV7-2 and TRBJ2-7; 12 nucleotides align to TRBD1. V shed 5 bases and J 6 bases; nucleotides not matched to a gene: 8. The CDR3 has 15 amino acids. From germline, CDR1 is SGHTA and CDR2 FQGNSA. Using reference TRBV7-2 and TRBJ2-7 for the parts outside the CDR3, the full variable domain is GAGVSQSPSNKVTEKGKDVELRCDPISGHTALYWYRQSLGQGLEFLIYFQGNSAPDKSGLPSDRFSAERTGGSVSTLTIQRTQQEDSAVYLCASSPSGTGGREQYFGPGTRLTVT.

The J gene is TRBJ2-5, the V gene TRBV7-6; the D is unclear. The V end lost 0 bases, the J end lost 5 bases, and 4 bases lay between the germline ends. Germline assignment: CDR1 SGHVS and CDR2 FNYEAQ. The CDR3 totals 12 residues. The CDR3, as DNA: TGTGCCAGCAGCTTAGCGAGCGAGACCCAGTACTTC. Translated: CASSLASETQYF.

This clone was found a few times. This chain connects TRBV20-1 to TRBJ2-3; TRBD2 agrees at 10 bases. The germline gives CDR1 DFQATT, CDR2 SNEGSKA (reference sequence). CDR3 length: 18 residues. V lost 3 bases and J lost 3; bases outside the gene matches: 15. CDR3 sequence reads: CSASSPTSGEQGTDTQYF. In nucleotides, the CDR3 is TGCAGTGCTAGTTCTCCTACTAGCGGGGAACAGGGTACAGATACGCAGTATTTT.

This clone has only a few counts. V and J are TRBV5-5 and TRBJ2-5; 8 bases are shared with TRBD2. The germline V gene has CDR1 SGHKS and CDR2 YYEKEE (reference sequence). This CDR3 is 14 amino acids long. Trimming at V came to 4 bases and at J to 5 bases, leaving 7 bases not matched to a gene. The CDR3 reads CASSPGGYIETQYF. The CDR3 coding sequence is TGTGCCAGCAGCCCGGGGGGGTATATCGAGACCCAGTACTTC. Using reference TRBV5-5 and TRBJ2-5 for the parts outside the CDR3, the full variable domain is DAGVTQSPTHLIKTRGQQVTLRCSPISGHKSVSWYQQVLGQGPQFIFQYYEKEERGRGNFPDRFSARQFPNYSSELNVNALLLGDSALYLCASSPGGYIETQYFGPGTRLLVL.